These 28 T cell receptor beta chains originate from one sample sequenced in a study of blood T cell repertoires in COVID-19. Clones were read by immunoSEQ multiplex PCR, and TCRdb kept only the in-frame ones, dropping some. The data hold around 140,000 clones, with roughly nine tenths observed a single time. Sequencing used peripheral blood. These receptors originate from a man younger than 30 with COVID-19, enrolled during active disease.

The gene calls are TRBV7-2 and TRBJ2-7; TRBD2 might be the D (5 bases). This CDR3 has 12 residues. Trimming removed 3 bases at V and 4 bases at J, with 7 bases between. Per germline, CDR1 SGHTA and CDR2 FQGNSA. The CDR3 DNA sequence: TGTGCCAGCAGCTTGGGAGTGTACGAGCAGTACTTC. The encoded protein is CASSLGVYEQYF.

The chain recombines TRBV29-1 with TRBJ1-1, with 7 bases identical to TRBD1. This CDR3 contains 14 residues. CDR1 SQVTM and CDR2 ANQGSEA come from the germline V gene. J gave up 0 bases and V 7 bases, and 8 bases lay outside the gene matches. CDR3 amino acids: CSDGGQPMNTEAFF. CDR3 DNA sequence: TGCAGCGACGGGGGACAGCCAATGAACACTGAAGCTTTCTTT.

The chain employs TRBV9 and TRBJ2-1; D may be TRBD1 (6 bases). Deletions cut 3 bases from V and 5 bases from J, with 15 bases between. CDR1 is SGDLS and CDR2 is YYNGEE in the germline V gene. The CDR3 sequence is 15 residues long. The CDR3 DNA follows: TGTGCCAGCAGCGCCCGTACAGGGTCGGACAATGAGCAGTTCTTC. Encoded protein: CASSARTGSDNEQFF.

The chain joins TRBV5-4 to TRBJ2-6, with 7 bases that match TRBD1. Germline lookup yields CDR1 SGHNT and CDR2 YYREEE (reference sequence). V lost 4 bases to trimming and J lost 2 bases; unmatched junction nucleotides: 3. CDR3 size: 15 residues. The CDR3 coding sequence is TGTGCCAGCAGCGGCCAGGGGGCTGGGGCCAACGTCCTGACTTTC. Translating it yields CASSGQGAGANVLTF.

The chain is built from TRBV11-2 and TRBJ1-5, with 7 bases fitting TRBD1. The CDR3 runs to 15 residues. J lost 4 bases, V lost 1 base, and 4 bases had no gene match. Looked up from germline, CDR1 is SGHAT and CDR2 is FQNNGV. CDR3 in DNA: TGTGCCAGCAGCTTAGGAGGGGGCCTGAATCAGCCCCAGCATTTT. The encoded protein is CASSLGGGLNQPQHF.

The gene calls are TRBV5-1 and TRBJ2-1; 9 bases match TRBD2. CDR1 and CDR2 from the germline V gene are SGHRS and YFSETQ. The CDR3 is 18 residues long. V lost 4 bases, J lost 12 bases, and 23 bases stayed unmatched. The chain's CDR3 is CASSHGPSAGGSPGVQFF. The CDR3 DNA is TGCGCCAGCAGCCATGGACCTTCAGCGGGAGGCTCCCCCGGGGTGCAGTTCTTC.

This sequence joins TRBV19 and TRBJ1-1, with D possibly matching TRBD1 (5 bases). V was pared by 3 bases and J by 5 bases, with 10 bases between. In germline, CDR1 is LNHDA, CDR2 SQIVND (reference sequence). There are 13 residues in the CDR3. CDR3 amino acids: CASSMTDGTEAFF. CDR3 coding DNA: TGTGCCAGTAGTATGACAGATGGGACTGAAGCTTTCTTT.

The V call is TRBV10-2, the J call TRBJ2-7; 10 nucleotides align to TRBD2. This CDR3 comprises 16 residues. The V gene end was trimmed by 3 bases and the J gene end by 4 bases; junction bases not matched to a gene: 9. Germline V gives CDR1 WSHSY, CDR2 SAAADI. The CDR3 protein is CASSDPTSGTFYEQYF. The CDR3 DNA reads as TGCGCCAGCAGTGACCCTACTAGCGGGACCTTTTACGAGCAGTACTTC.

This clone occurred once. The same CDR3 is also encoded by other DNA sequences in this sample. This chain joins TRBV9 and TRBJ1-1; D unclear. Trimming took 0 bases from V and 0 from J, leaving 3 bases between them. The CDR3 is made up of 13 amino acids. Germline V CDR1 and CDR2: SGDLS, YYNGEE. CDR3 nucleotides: TGTGCCAGCAGCGTAGCTCTGAACACTGAAGCTTTCTTT. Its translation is CASSVALNTEAFF.

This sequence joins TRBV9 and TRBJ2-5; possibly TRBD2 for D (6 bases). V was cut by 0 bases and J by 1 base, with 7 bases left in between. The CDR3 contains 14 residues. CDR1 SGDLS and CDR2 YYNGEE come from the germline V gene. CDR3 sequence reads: CASSVGDSQETQYF. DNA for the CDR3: TGTGCCAGCAGCGTAGGGGACTCCCAAGAGACCCAGTACTTC.

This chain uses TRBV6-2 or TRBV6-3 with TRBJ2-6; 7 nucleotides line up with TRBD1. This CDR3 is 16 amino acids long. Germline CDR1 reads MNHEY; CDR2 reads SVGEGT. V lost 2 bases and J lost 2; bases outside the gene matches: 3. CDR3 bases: TGTGCCAGCAGTTACAATGACAGGGCTGGGGCCAACGTCCTGACTTTC. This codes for CASSYNDRAGANVLTF.

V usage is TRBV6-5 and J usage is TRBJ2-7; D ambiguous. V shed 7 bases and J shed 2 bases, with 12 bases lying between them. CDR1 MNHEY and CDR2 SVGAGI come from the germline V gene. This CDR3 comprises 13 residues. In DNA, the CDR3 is TGTGCCAGCACCCAAGAGGTACCCTACGAGCAGTACTTC. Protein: CASTQEVPYEQYF.

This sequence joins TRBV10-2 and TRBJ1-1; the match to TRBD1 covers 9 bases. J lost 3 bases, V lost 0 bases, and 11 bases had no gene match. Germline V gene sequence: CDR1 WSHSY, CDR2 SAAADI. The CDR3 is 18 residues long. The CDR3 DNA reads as TGCGCCAGCAGTGAGTCCAAGAACAGGGGGCGCAAGGACACTGAAGCTTTCTTT. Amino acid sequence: CASSESKNRGRKDTEAFF.

CDR3 DNA: TGCGCCAGCCACGGGGACAACTCCTACGAGCAGTACTTC. This codes for CASHGDNSYEQYF. V and J are TRBV5-1 and TRBJ2-7, with D maybe TRBD1 (6 bases). Germline V gives CDR1 SGHRS, CDR2 YFSETQ. The CDR3 covers 13 residues. V lost 7 bases and J 0 bases, leaving 11 bases between the germline ends.

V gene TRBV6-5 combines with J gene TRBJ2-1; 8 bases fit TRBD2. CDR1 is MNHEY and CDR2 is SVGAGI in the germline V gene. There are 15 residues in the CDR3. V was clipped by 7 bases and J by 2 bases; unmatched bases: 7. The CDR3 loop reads CASTGGGGPYNEQFF. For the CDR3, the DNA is TGTGCCAGCACGGGAGGGGGAGGGCCCTACAATGAGCAGTTCTTC.

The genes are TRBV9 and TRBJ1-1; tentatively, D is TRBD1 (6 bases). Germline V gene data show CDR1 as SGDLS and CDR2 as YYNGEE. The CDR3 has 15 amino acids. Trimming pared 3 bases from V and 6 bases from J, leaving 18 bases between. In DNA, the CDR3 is TGTGCCAGCAGCGACGGGATCGGGACACGACCTGAAGCTTTCTTT. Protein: CASSDGIGTRPEAFF.

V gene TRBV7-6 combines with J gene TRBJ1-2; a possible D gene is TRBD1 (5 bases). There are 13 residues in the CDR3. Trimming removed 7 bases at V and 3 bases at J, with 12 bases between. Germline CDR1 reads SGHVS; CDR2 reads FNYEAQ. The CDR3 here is CASTPGGDYGYTF. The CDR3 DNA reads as TGTGCCAGCACCCCGGGGGGGGACTATGGCTACACCTTC.

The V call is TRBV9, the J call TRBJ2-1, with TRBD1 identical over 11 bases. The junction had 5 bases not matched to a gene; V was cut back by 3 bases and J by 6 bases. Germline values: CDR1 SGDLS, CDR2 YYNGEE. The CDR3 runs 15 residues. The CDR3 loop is CASSGGGTGGNEQFF. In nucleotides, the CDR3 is TGTGCCAGCAGCGGGGGGGGGACAGGGGGCAATGAGCAGTTCTTC.

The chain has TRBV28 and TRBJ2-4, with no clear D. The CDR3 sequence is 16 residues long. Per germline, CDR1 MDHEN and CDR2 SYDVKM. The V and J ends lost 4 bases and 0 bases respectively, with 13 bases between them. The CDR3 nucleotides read TGTGCCAGCAGTTCACGTAGACTTCTAGCCAAAAACATTCAGTACTTC. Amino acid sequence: CASSSRRLLAKNIQYF.

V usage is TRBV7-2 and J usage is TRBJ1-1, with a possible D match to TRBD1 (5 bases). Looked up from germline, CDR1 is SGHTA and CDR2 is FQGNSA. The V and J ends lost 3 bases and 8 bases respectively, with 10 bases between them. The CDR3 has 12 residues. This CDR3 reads CASSLGRTEAFF. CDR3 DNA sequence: TGTGCCAGCAGCTTGGGCCGGACAGAAGCTTTCTTT.

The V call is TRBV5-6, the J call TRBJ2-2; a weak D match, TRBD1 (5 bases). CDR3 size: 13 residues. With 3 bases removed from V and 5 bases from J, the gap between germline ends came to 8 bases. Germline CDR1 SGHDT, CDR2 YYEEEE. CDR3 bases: TGTGCCAGCAGCTACTCAGGGACCGGGGAGCTGTTTTTT. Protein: CASSYSGTGELFF.

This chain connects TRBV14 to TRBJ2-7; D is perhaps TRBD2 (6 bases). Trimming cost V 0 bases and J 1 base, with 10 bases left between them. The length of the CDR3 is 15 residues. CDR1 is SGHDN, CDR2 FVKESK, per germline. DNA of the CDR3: TGTGCCAGCAGCCAAGATCCAGGGAGGTCCTACGAGCAGTACTTC. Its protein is CASSQDPGRSYEQYF.

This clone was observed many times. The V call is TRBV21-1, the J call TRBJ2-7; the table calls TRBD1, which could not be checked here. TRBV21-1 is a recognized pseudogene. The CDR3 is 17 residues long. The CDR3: CASSKEERGQGFYEQYF. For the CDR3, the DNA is TGTGCCAGCAGCAAAGAGGAGAGGGGACAGGGGTTCTACGAGCAGTACTTC.

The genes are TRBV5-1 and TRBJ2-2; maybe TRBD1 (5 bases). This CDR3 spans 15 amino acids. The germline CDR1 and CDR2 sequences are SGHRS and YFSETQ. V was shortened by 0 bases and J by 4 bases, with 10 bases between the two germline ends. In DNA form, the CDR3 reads TGCGCCAGCAGCTTGGGGGGCCAGAGCACCGGGGAGCTGTTTTTT. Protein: CASSLGGQSTGELFF.

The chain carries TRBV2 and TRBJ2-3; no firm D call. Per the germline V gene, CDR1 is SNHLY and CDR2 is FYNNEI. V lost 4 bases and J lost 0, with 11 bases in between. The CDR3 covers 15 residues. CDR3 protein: CASSGSDSSTDTQYF. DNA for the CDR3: TGTGCCAGCAGTGGGTCGGATAGCAGCACAGATACGCAGTATTTT.

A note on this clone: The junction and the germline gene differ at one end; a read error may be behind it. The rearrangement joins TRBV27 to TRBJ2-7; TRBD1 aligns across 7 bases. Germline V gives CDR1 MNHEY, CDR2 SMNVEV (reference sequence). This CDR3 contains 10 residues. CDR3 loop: CATGSHEQYF. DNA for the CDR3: TGCGCGACAGGGTCCCACGAGCAGTACTTC.

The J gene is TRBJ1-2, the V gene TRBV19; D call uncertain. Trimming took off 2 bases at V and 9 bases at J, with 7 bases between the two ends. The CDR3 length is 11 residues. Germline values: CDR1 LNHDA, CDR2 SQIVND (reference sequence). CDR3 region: CASSITQSYTF. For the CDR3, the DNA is TGTGCCAGTAGTATAACGCAGAGCTACACCTTC.

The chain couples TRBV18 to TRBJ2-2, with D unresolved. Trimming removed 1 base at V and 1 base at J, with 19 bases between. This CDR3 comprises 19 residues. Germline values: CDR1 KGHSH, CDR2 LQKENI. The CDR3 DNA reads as TGTGCCAGCTCACCACGGGCCGACGAGCCAGTCAAGAACACCGGGGAGCTGTTTTTT. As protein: CASSPRADEPVKNTGELFF.